This T cell receptor beta chain appears in the sequencing data of a study of blood T cell repertoires in COVID-19. Study overall: T cells, B-cell-depleted T cells, or PBMCs supplied cDNA or gDNA.

This CDR3 is 14 amino acids long. V dropped 8 bases and J dropped 8 bases, with 21 bases sitting between them. Per the germline V gene, CDR1 is SGHAT and CDR2 is FQNNGV. Profiled with immunoSEQ multiplex PCR; TCRdb holds only in-frame clones, not every one. The repertoire consists of 70,000 or so clones, with more than 70% occurring once and the leading ten covering around 1.5%. V usage is TRBV11-2 and J usage is TRBJ1-2; D perhaps matches TRBD1 (5 bases). The sequenced material came from peripheral blood. The origin of this receptor is a human donor in a cohort sampled during active COVID-19. CDR3 nucleotide sequence: TGTGCCAGCCGGGCGGTGGGCGGACATTGGGGCTACACCTTC. This translates into CASRAVGGHWGYTF. The complete variable domain, with remaining parts taken from reference TRBV11-2 and TRBJ1-2, reads EAGVAQSPRYKIIEKRQSVAFWCNPISGHATLYWYQQILGQGPKLLIQFQNNGVVDDSQLPKDRFSAERLKGVDSTLKIQPAKLEDSAVYLCASRAVGGHWGYTFGSGTRLTVV.